What follows describes a single T cell receptor beta chain. This clonotype was recorded at least ten times. Which antigen it targets is not known. Base qualities were left out, and no much larger clone turns up one base away. The method was RACE. Sequencing was carried out with a NextSeq 500. During library preparation, unique molecular identifiers were attached to individual cDNA molecules so that TCRs could be counted in a quantitative, reproducible way. Each blood RNA sample was used to sequence both TCR alpha and TCR beta chains. Turning to the authors' computational methods: A median of around 100,000 TCRs per sample was observed, with a range of roughly 20,000 to 700,000. V, J and CDR3 annotation of the TCR reads was performed with the Decombinator software suite. To make PS versus PT1 abundance plots, every sample was subsampled to the same number of TCRs (28,000). Expanded TCRs were defined as absent before sensitization and observed at least eight times at the 2-week time point. The raw public reads went through TCRdb reprocessing: fastp at Q25, MiXCR clone calling, in-frame beta chains kept. Identical CDR3 proteins give one entry, which carries the most common genes and DNA. TCRdb's processing, not the study's, gives the V and J calls here. The sample records 65,000 to 95,000 distinct CDR3 sequences, 6.6% of which are singletons. The ten top clones hold 1.3% of the sample.

This sample stems from a study of human T cells and chemical hapten exposure (dated by TCRdb to the early 2020s). Background for the entire study: For sensitization, 2% DPC in acetone was applied to an approximately 2 cm by approximately 2 cm area of upper inner arm skin. Weekly therapeutic DPC doses were additionally applied to the scalp of patients throughout the roughly 23-week study period. Patch testing was performed on the upper back with Finn chambers containing 0.01% DPC, and the patch tests were scored after 6 days according to International Contact Dermatitis Research Group standards. The patient cohort, mostly female, included alopecia areata with under or over 50% scalp involvement, alopecia totalis and alopecia universalis. Libraries were pooled for sequencing, and per-sample TCR yields varied mainly because of small differences in library volumes within the pool. In alopecia patients, the study followed how the peripheral blood TCR repertoire changed in vivo over primary and secondary sensitization to diphenylcyclopropenone (DPC), a hapten. Patient blood was sampled pre-sensitization (week 0) and at 2, 6 and about 24 weeks after DPC sensitization. For TCR sequencing, blood came from approximately 29 alopecia patients at anywhere from one to four time points (pre-sensitization, 2, 6 and 24 weeks). Overall results and qualifications from the work: Repeated subsampling changed both the strength of the expansion versus patch-test correlation and the threshold at which that correlation became significant. DPC sensitization did not change the number of TCRs with a frequency above 1 in 1000, and there was no evidence of changes in global repertoire structure. Alopecia, a presumed autoimmune disease, was present in all patients, so the immune response of the patients might differ from that of healthy individuals. Significantly more large CDR3 similarity clusters were formed by expanded TCRs than by pre-sensitization or healthy control sets, consistent with antigen-driven responses. A positive correlation was found between the number of PT1 expanded TCRs and patch test score, with significance reached at thresholds 8, 16 and 32 but not 4.

For CDR1 and CDR2, the germline V gene lists MGHDK and SYGVNS. Trimming removed 3 bases from V and 3 bases from J, leaving 14 bases between the germline ends. The CDR3 spans 16 residues, from the cysteine through the phenylalanine. The kept DNA is CDR3 alone, 48 bases in frame from the first base. In light of the paper, this sample's time point label describes: patch test 2, 6 weeks after DPC sensitization. According to the study, the label for this sample's treatment or condition signals: therapeutic diphenylcyclopropenone sensitization with weekly scalp DPC. At every patch-test visit, the blood draw took place before the patch test was put on. Patients were eligible if aged 18 to 70, diagnosed with alopecia and judged suitable for DPC therapy, and pregnant patients were excluded. Total RNA was extracted from unfractionated whole blood that had been collected in Tempus Blood RNA tubes.

The clonotype was recovered from a woman between 25 and 40 years old with alopecia areata. Some clones in this sample may be carry-over from other donors' samples. The sequenced sample was whole blood, obtained in connection with sensitization to the hapten diphenylcyclopropenone (DPC). The chain joins TRBV25-1 to TRBJ1-4; the D gene cannot be resolved reliably. The CDR3 protein sequence reads: CASSDGKKASNEKLFF. The base sequence is TGTGCCAGCAGTGACGGGAAGAAGGCCTCTAATGAAAAACTGTTTTTT.